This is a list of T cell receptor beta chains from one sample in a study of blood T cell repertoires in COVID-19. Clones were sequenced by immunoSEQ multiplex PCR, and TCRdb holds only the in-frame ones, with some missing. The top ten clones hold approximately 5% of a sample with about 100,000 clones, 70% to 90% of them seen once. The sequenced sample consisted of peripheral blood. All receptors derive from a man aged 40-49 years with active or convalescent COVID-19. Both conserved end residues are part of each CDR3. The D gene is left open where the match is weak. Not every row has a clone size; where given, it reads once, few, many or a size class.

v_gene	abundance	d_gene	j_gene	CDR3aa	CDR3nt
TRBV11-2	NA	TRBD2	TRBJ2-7	CASSLYGGGNEQYF	TGTGCCAGCAGCTTATACGGGGGAGGGAACGAGCAGTACTTC
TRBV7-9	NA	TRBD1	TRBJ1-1	CASSPGQGEGYTEAFF	TGTGCCAGCAGCCCAGGACAGGGTGAGGGATACACTGAAGCTTTCTTT
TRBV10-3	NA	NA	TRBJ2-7	CAISEGGEQYF	TGTGCCATCAGTGAAGGGGGCGAGCAGTACTTC
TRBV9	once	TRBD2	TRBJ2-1	CASSVAGGGSYNEQFF	TGTGCCAGCAGCGTAGCCGGGGGGGGCTCCTACAATGAGCAGTTCTTC
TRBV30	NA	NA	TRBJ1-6	CAWSNREGNSPLHF	TGTGCCTGGAGTAACAGGGAAGGCAATTCACCCCTCCACTTT
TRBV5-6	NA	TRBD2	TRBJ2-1	CASSFWGGDYNEQFF	TGTGCCAGCAGCTTTTGGGGGGGAGACTACAATGAGCAGTTCTTC
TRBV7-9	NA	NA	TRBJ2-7	CASSLTTYEQYF	TGTGCCAGCAGCTTAACAACCTACGAGCAGTACTTC
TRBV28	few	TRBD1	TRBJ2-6	CASSSLGQGLSGANVLTF	TGTGCCAGCAGTTCCCTGGGACAGGGCCTCAGCGGGGCCAACGTCCTGACTTTC
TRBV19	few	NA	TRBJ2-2	CASSMWREDGELFF	TGTGCCAGTAGTATGTGGAGGGAGGACGGGGAGCTGTTTTTT
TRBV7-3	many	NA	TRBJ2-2	CASSVTVTGELFF	TGTGCCAGCAGCGTGACAGTCACCGGGGAGCTGTTTTTT
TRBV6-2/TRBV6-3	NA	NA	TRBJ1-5	CASSYSPGKPQHF	TGTGCCAGCAGTTATTCACCAGGGAAGCCCCAGCATTTT